Following are 20 T cell receptor beta chains from one sample sequenced in a study of blood T cell repertoires in COVID-19. The table came from immunoSEQ multiplex PCR; TCRdb's copy has only in-frame clones and leaves some out. The sample has about 160,000 clones; around 85% are singletons. Source material: peripheral blood. The receptors here all came from a human donor with acute or convalescent COVID-19. The donor label of this sample is uncertain.

The CDR3 region is CATSVSGGAGEQFF. CDR3 nucleotide sequence: TGTGCCACCAGTGTGAGCGGGGGGGCAGGAGAGCAGTTCTTC. This chain joins TRBV24-1 and TRBJ2-1; 10 bases map to TRBD2. The CDR3 extends over 14 amino acids. CDR1 is KGHDR and CDR2 is SFDVKD in the germline V gene. Trimming at V came to 5 bases and at J to 10 bases, leaving 7 bases not matched to a gene.

V and J are TRBV19 and TRBJ2-3, with no clear D. This CDR3 is built from 13 residues. Germline loops: CDR1 LNHDA, CDR2 SQIVND (reference sequence). Trimming took 3 bases from V and 2 from J, leaving 6 bases between them. The CDR3 loop reads CASSILLTDTQYF. DNA for the CDR3: TGTGCCAGTAGTATTCTCCTCACAGATACGCAGTATTTT. Combining the CDR3 with reference TRBV19 and TRBJ2-3 gives the whole variable domain DGGITQSPKYLFRKEGQNVTLSCEQNLNHDAMYWYRQDPGQGLRLIYYSQIVNDFQKGDIAEGYSVSREKKESFPLTVTSAQKNPTAFYLCASSILLTDTQYFGPGTRLTVL.

This chain connects TRBV30 to TRBJ1-1; 10 nucleotides line up with TRBD1. V was clipped by 0 bases and J by 4 bases; unmatched bases: 5. There are 15 residues in the CDR3. Germline CDR1 reads GTSNPN; CDR2 reads SVGIG (reference sequence). The CDR3 coding sequence is TGTGCCTGGAGTGTAGGTCGGACAGGGGGCACTGAAGCTTTCTTT. It encodes CAWSVGRTGGTEAFF.

V and J are TRBV5-4 and TRBJ2-7, with TRBD1 matching over 9 bases. Germline V lookup: CDR1 SGHNT, CDR2 YYREEE (reference sequence). There are 16 residues in the CDR3. Trimming removed 4 bases from V and 0 bases from J; junction bases left unmatched: 8. CDR3 loop: CASSLRTGDTSYEQYF. CDR3 coding DNA: TGTGCCAGCAGCCTCCGGACAGGGGACACCTCCTACGAGCAGTACTTC.

This clone was picked up a small number of times. The rearrangement links TRBV10-3 to TRBJ1-6, with D possibly TRBD1 on 6 matching bases. CDR3 length: 12 residues. From germline, CDR1 is ENHRY and CDR2 SYGVKD. V lost 9 bases and J 10 bases, leaving 13 bases between the germline ends. The CDR3 is CAIRQESSPLHF. CDR3 in DNA: TGTGCCATTAGACAGGAGAGCTCACCCCTCCACTTT.

The V and J genes are TRBV28 and TRBJ1-3; D unresolved. The CDR3 totals 17 residues. The V and J ends lost 5 bases and 4 bases respectively, with 21 bases between them. Germline-derived CDR1 and CDR2 are MDHEN and SYDVKM. CDR3 in DNA: TGTGCCAGCAGTCCCCTCTGGACTCAAGGTGGGGGAAACACCATATATTTT. Encoded protein: CASSPLWTQGGGNTIYF.

The chain couples TRBV7-6 to TRBJ1-1; a weak D match, TRBD1 (6 bases). The CDR3 has 13 amino acids. Trimming stripped 5 bases from V and 4 bases from J, with 11 bases between. CDR1 is SGHVS and CDR2 is FNYEAQ in the germline V gene. The CDR3 sequence is CASSVRDTTEAFF. CDR3 in DNA: TGTGCCAGCAGCGTCCGGGACACCACTGAAGCTTTCTTT.

The V gene is TRBV5-1, the J gene TRBJ1-1; D ambiguous. Germline V lookup: CDR1 SGHRS, CDR2 YFSETQ. CDR3 size: 14 residues. V was cut by 0 bases and J by 0 bases, with 6 bases left in between. The CDR3 DNA reads as TGCGCCAGCAGCTTGGGAGGCATGAACACTGAAGCTTTCTTT. Its translation is CASSLGGMNTEAFF.

J is TRBJ1-1 and V is TRBV5-1; weak D call: TRBD1 (6 bases). The CDR3 length is 16 residues. Per the germline V gene, CDR1 is SGHRS and CDR2 is YFSETQ. V lost 0 bases and J lost 4, with 16 bases in between. In DNA form, the CDR3 reads TGCGCCAGCAGCTTGGCCCGGGCAGGGGCGAGCACTGAAGCTTTCTTT. This codes for CASSLARAGASTEAFF.

The genes are TRBV7-8 and TRBJ1-1; D unresolved. V lost 1 base to trimming and J lost 4 bases, with 13 bases between them. Per the germline V gene, CDR1 is SGHVS and CDR2 is FQNEAQ. CDR3 length: 15 amino acids. DNA of the CDR3: TGTGCCAGCAGCTTAGGACTCACTAAACGCACTGAAGCTTTCTTT. It is translated as CASSLGLTKRTEAFF.

The chain links TRBV4-3 to TRBJ1-1; D gene ambiguous. V was trimmed by 2 bases and J by 1 base, leaving 5 bases between them. Germline lookup yields CDR1 LGHNA and CDR2 YSLEER. This CDR3 is built from 13 residues. CDR3 DNA: TGCGCCAGCAGCCAAAGCCAGAACACTGAAGCTTTCTTT. Translation: CASSQSQNTEAFF.

V and J are TRBV29-1 and TRBJ1-2; D possibly corresponds to TRBD1 (5 bases). CDR1 is SQVTM and CDR2 is ANQGSEA in the germline V gene. The CDR3 runs to 14 residues. The V end was cut by 0 bases, the J end by 0 bases, with 8 bases between. The DNA for the CDR3 is TGCAGCGTTGAAGACCGGGGGGCTAACTATGGCTACACCTTC. Translated: CSVEDRGANYGYTF. The whole variable domain, remainder taken from reference TRBV29-1 and TRBJ1-2, is SAVISQKPSRDICQRGTSLTIQCQVDSQVTMMFWYRQQPGQSLTLIATANQGSEATYESGFVIDKFPISRPNLTFSTLTVSNMSPEDSSIYLCSVEDRGANYGYTFGSGTRLTVV.

The V call is TRBV3-1 (or the pseudogene TRBV3-2), the J call TRBJ1-6, with D perhaps matching TRBD1 (6 bases). The V end lost 5 bases, the J end lost 5 bases, and 13 bases lay between the germline ends. CDR1 LGHDT and CDR2 YNNKEL come from the germline V gene (reference sequence). The CDR3 spans 15 residues. CDR3 in amino acids: CASSSPGQNNSPLHF. CDR3 bases: TGTGCCAGCAGCTCACCGGGACAAAATAATTCACCCCTCCACTTT.

V gene TRBV3-1 (or the pseudogene TRBV3-2) combines with J gene TRBJ2-7; 13 nucleotides match TRBD2. The CDR3 is 17 amino acids. From germline, CDR1 is LGHDT and CDR2 YNNKEL (reference sequence). V was clipped by 0 bases and J by 6 bases; unmatched bases: 8. Here the CDR3 reads CASSQDRGTSGASEQYF. CDR3 in DNA: TGTGCCAGCAGCCAAGATCGGGGGACTAGCGGGGCCTCCGAGCAGTACTTC.

On this clone: A junction boundary mismatches the germline segment, possibly from a read error. The V and J genes are TRBV4-2 and TRBJ1-2; a weak D match, TRBD1 (5 bases). The CDR3 is 14 amino acids. Germline V gene sequence: CDR1 LGHNA, CDR2 YNFKEQ. The CDR3 loop is CASTQDRGLGGYTF. The CDR3 nucleotides read TGTGCCAGCACCCAAGATAGGGGATTGGGCGGCTACACCTTC.

The chain has TRBV14 and TRBJ2-7; 8 bases agree with TRBD1. This CDR3 is 16 amino acids long. The V segment lost 4 bases and the J segment 4 bases; nucleotides outside the gene matches: 12. The germline CDR1 and CDR2 sequences are SGHDN and FVKESK. The chain's CDR3 is CASSLSLGQVEYEQYF. Here the CDR3 DNA reads TGTGCCAGCAGCCTATCCCTGGGACAGGTCGAGTACGAGCAGTACTTC.

The genes are TRBV5-4 and TRBJ2-3, with a weak D call TRBD2 (7 bases). V dropped 0 bases and J dropped 0 bases, with 11 bases sitting between them. The CDR3 sequence is 16 residues long. The germline gives CDR1 SGHNT, CDR2 YYREEE (reference sequence). CDR3 sequence (DNA): TGTGCCAGCAGCTTGGAAGGGGGGGCAAGCACAGATACGCAGTATTTT. This encodes CASSLEGGASTDTQYF. The full variable domain, in which reference TRBV5-4 and TRBJ2-3 provide the parts outside the CDR3, is ETGVTQSPTHLIKTRGQQVTLRCSSQSGHNTVSWYQQALGQGPQFIFQYYREEENGRGNFPPRFSGLQFPNYSSELNVNALELDDSALYLCASSLEGGASTDTQYFGPGTRLTVL.

This clone was seen only once. The rearrangement joins TRBV28 to TRBJ2-7; the match to TRBD2 covers 7 bases. Looked up from germline, CDR1 is MDHEN and CDR2 is SYDVKM. V was clipped by 2 bases and J by 4 bases; unmatched bases: 8. The CDR3 has 15 residues. As DNA, the CDR3 is TGTGCCAGCAGTTTAGGCGGCGGGGGATGGTACGAGCAGTACTTC. Protein: CASSLGGGGWYEQYF.

V gene TRBV19 combines with J gene TRBJ2-3; D unresolved. With 5 bases removed from V and 8 bases from J, the gap between germline ends came to 23 bases. This CDR3 contains 16 residues. The V gene's germline CDR1 is LNHDA and CDR2 SQIVND (reference sequence). This CDR3 reads CASSGVNVPIFGTQYF. The DNA of the CDR3 is TGTGCCAGTAGTGGTGTCAACGTACCTATATTTGGTACGCAGTATTTT.

The V call is TRBV28, the J call TRBJ1-2; TRBD1 agrees at 10 bases. Trimming took 5 bases from V and 8 from J; bases not matched to a gene: 5. Germline V CDR1 and CDR2: MDHEN, SYDVKM. The CDR3 has 13 amino acids. As DNA, the CDR3 is TGTGCCAGCAGTCGGGGACAGGGGAGAGGCTACACCTTC. Its translation is CASSRGQGRGYTF.